The 31 T cell receptor beta chains reported below all come from one sample, sequenced in a study of human thymus T cells. TCRdb keeps only in-frame clones here, not all; method: immunoSEQ multiplex PCR. The sample gives tens of thousands of clones, about 93% of which show up once; 0.095% to 0.15% is in the top ten. The material sequenced was blood. Source of these receptors: a boy in the first two years of life with a congenital heart defect but otherwise immunologically healthy.

This sequence joins TRBV2 and TRBJ2-1; 10 bases fit TRBD2. V shed 2 bases and J 4 bases; nucleotides not matched to a gene: 5. Germline-derived CDR1 and CDR2 are SNHLY and FYNNEI. This CDR3 has 16 residues. Here the CDR3 DNA reads TGTGCCAGCAGTGAAAGGTTAGCGGGGGGTTACAATGAGCAGTTCTTC. This translates into CASSERLAGGYNEQFF. Full variable domain (missing parts from reference TRBV2 and TRBJ2-1): EPEVTQTPSHQVTQMGQEVILRCVPISNHLYFYWYRQILGQKVEFLVSFYNNEISEKSEIFDDQFSVERPDGSNFTLKIRSTKLEDSAMYFCASSERLAGGYNEQFFGPGTRLTVL.

The rearrangement joins TRBV6-6 to TRBJ1-2; TRBD1 matches 8 bases. Germline trimming cut 1 base from V and 4 bases from J; bases unmatched to any gene: 2. Germline V gene sequence: CDR1 MNHNY, CDR2 SVGAGI (reference sequence). The CDR3 runs 14 residues. CDR3 nucleotides: TGTGCCAGCAGTTACTACACAGGGGGCTATGGCTACACCTTC. Amino acids: CASSYYTGGYGYTF.

The chain is built from TRBV5-1 and TRBJ2-2; D gene ambiguous. The germline V and J ends were trimmed by 0 bases and 3 bases, with 3 bases remaining between them. The CDR3 has 13 amino acids. CDR1 SGHRS and CDR2 YFSETQ come from the germline V gene. The CDR3 loop reads CASSLVDTGELFF. The DNA for the CDR3 is TGCGCCAGCAGCTTGGTGGACACCGGGGAGCTGTTTTTT.

CDR3 sequence reads: CSVGGSGTGGMNYGYTF. The CDR3 coding sequence is TGCAGCGTTGGTGGCTCGGGGACAGGGGGGATGAACTATGGCTACACCTTC. This rearrangement joins TRBV29-1 to TRBJ1-2, with 11 positions matching TRBD1. The CDR3 runs to 17 residues. J was trimmed by 2 bases and V by 4 bases; bases with no gene match: 12. Germline lookup yields CDR1 SQVTM and CDR2 ANQGSEA.

The chain recombines TRBV5-6 with TRBJ2-4; D could derive from TRBD1 or TRBD2 (5 bases each). Germline V gene lookup returns CDR1 SGHDT and CDR2 YYEEEE. Deletions cut 4 bases from V and 1 base from J, with 12 bases between. This CDR3 spans 15 amino acids. The CDR3 DNA reads as TGTGCCAGCAGCCGCTGGGGGACCGCCAAAAACATTCAGTACTTC. Translating it yields CASSRWGTAKNIQYF.

The chain employs TRBV7-2 and TRBJ2-7; TRBD1 agrees at 7 bases. Germline CDR1 SGHTA, CDR2 FQGNSA. After removal of 0 bases from V and 3 bases from J, the junction contained 2 bases not matched to a gene. The CDR3 extends over 14 amino acids. The CDR3 DNA reads TGTGCCAGCAGCTTAGCTTCAGGGGGCTACGAGCAGTACTTC. Protein product: CASSLASGGYEQYF.

The chain has TRBV11-1 and TRBJ1-3; D is unclear. Germline lookup yields CDR1 SGHAT and CDR2 FQDESV (reference sequence). Trimming removed 4 bases at V and 8 bases at J, with 21 bases between. The CDR3 runs 16 residues. DNA of the CDR3: TGTGCCAGCAGCTCCTTCTCCGGGATCCCAAGAGACACCATATATTTT. It is translated as CASSSFSGIPRDTIYF.

The chain uses TRBV29-1 and TRBJ2-7, with D perhaps TRBD2 (6 bases). Trimming cost V 5 bases and J 2 bases, with 10 bases left between them. This CDR3 contains 12 residues. Germline assignment: CDR1 SQVTM and CDR2 ANQGSEA. CDR3 nucleotide sequence: TGCAGCGTTTCCATAGCGGCCTACGAGCAGTACTTC. Protein product: CSVSIAAYEQYF.

The gene calls are TRBV4-3 and TRBJ2-5; 7 positions match TRBD2. J was trimmed by 4 bases and V by 2 bases; bases with no gene match: 7. The CDR3 extends over 15 amino acids. Germline loops: CDR1 LGHNA, CDR2 YSLEER. CDR3 in amino acids: CASSQSGEEAETQYF. CDR3 sequence (DNA): TGCGCCAGCAGCCAAAGCGGGGAGGAGGCAGAGACCCAGTACTTC.

CDR3 bases: TGTGCCAGTAGCCACCCCGGGCGGGGGGCCTATGAGCAGTTCTTC. Its translation: CASSHPGRGAYEQFF. V usage is TRBV19 and J usage is TRBJ2-1, with 8 bases matching TRBD2. The CDR3 has 15 amino acids. Germline CDR1 and CDR2: LNHDA and SQIVND (reference sequence). After removal of 6 bases from V and 8 bases from J, the junction contained 12 bases not matched to a gene.

CDR3 DNA sequence: TGTGCCAGCAACCGACAGGGGGACTATGGCTACACCTTC. Translated: CASNRQGDYGYTF. The chain recombines TRBV5-4 with TRBJ1-2; 9 nucleotides align to TRBD1. There are 13 residues in the CDR3. V was clipped by 6 bases and J by 3 bases; unmatched bases: 3. CDR1 and CDR2 (germline): SGHNT, YYREEE (reference sequence).

This chain connects TRBV27 to TRBJ1-6; D remains ambiguous. V shed 5 bases and J shed 6 bases, with 11 bases lying between them. The CDR3 consists of 14 residues. From germline, CDR1 is MNHEY and CDR2 SMNVEV (reference sequence). The CDR3 here is CASSLRSGNSPLHF. CDR3 DNA: TGTGCCAGCAGTCTGAGGTCAGGTAATTCACCCCTCCACTTT.

The rearrangement uses TRBV7-9 and TRBJ1-6; D gene uncertain. Trimming removed 1 base at V and 0 bases at J, with 4 bases between. This CDR3 spans 15 amino acids. The germline gives CDR1 SEHNR, CDR2 FQNEAQ (reference sequence). This CDR3 is CASSLDSSYNSPLHF. In nucleotides, the CDR3 is TGTGCCAGCAGCTTAGACAGCTCCTATAATTCACCCCTCCACTTT.

The CDR3 protein is CSVEDKAGWDGYTF. CDR3 sequence (DNA): TGCAGCGTTGAAGATAAGGCAGGGTGGGATGGCTACACCTTC. The chain uses TRBV29-1 and TRBJ1-2; D possibly corresponds to TRBD1 (5 bases). The CDR3 sequence is 14 residues long. CDR1 is SQVTM, CDR2 ANQGSEA, per germline. V shed 0 bases and J shed 6 bases, with 14 bases lying between them.

The gene calls are TRBV12-5 and TRBJ1-2, with 8 positions matching TRBD1. The trim removed 1 base at V and 4 bases at J, leaving 8 bases unmatched. Looked up from germline, CDR1 is LGHNT and CDR2 is FRNRAP. The CDR3 totals 16 residues. The CDR3 reads CASGLAQGEHSYGYTF. The CDR3, as DNA: TGTGCTAGTGGTTTGGCACAGGGGGAACATTCCTATGGCTACACCTTC. Looking up the rest from reference TRBV12-5 and TRBJ1-2 gives the full variable domain: DARVTQTPRHKVTEMGQEVTMRCQPILGHNTVFWYRQTMMQGLELLAYFRNRAPLDDSGMPKDRFSAEMPDATLATLKIQPSEPRDSAVYFCASGLAQGEHSYGYTFGSGTRLTVV.

The chain links TRBV7-9 to TRBJ1-1, with D possibly TRBD1 on 6 matching bases. Germline CDR1 and CDR2: SEHNR and FQNEAQ (reference sequence). Between the trimmed V and J ends, which lost 0 bases and 1 base, there was a span of 21 bases. The CDR3 has 19 amino acids. CDR3 sequence (DNA): TGTGCCAGCAGCTTAGCGTCCGGAGAAGGGGGAAGGGAGAACACTGAAGCTTTCTTT. Protein product: CASSLASGEGGRENTEAFF. Full variable domain (outside the CDR3, taken from reference TRBV7-9 and TRBJ1-1): DTGVSQNPRHKITKRGQNVTFRCDPISEHNRLYWYRQTLGQGPEFLTYFQNEAQLEKSRLLSDRFSAERPKGSFSTLEIQRTEQGDSAMYLCASSLASGEGGRENTEAFFGQGTRLTVV.

This chain links TRBV7-2 with TRBJ2-5; D remains unclear. V was shortened by 3 bases and J by 1 base, with 0 bases between the two germline ends. CDR3 size: 11 residues. The germline V gene encodes CDR1 SGHTA and CDR2 FQGNSA. The CDR3 here is CASSFQETQYF. CDR3 in DNA: TGTGCCAGCAGCTTCCAAGAGACCCAGTACTTC.

This rearrangement joins TRBV28 to TRBJ1-6; 11 bases match TRBD1. Germline V gene data show CDR1 as MDHEN and CDR2 as SYDVKM. This CDR3 has 15 residues. J was trimmed by 10 bases and V by 6 bases; bases with no gene match: 8. CDR3 coding DNA: TGTGCCAGCAGCCCTCGGACAGGGGGCGTCTCACCCCTCCACTTT. Translating gives CASSPRTGGVSPLHF.

This chain joins TRBV9 and TRBJ1-4; weak D call: TRBD1 (5 bases). The CDR3 runs 15 residues. V lost 0 bases to trimming and J lost 4 bases, with 10 bases between them. Germline CDR1 SGDLS, CDR2 YYNGEE. Written as DNA, the CDR3 is TGTGCCAGCAGCGTAGCCGGGGCGGTTAATGAAAAACTGTTTTTT. Its protein is CASSVAGAVNEKLFF.

The V gene is TRBV15, the J gene TRBJ2-3; 9 nucleotides line up with TRBD2. This CDR3 has 16 amino acids. Looked up from germline, CDR1 is LNHNV and CDR2 is YYDKDF (reference sequence). Trimming at V came to 5 bases and at J to 5 bases, leaving 11 bases not matched to a gene. The CDR3 sequence: CATSGGLAGREDTQYF. In nucleotides, the CDR3 is TGTGCCACCAGCGGGGGGCTAGCGGGGCGGGAAGATACGCAGTATTTT.

This chain links TRBV12-1 with TRBJ1-1. TRBV12-1 constitutes a pseudogene. This CDR3 is 15 amino acids long. DNA of the CDR3: TGTGCCAGCAGCTTTGTCAGACGGATGAACACTGAAGCTTTCTTT. It codes for CASSFVRRMNTEAFF.

The chain combines TRBV9 with TRBJ2-7, with unresolved D. V dropped 0 bases and J dropped 1 base, with 8 bases sitting between them. Germline V lookup: CDR1 SGDLS, CDR2 YYNGEE. The CDR3 consists of 14 residues. The CDR3 is CASSVGSGSYEQYF. In nucleotides, the CDR3 is TGTGCCAGCAGCGTAGGATCCGGATCCTACGAGCAGTACTTC.

The rearrangement links TRBV27 to TRBJ2-3, with 9 bases matching TRBD2. Germline V gene lookup returns CDR1 MNHEY and CDR2 SMNVEV (reference sequence). This CDR3 region has 17 residues. V shed 0 bases and J 4 bases; nucleotides not matched to a gene: 8. The CDR3 DNA reads as TGTGCCAGCAGTTTATCGGTAGGGCGGGGGGGTGCAGATACGCAGTATTTT. This gives the protein CASSLSVGRGGADTQYF.

The chain uses TRBV6-1 and TRBJ1-5; D is unclear. The V end was cut by 6 bases, the J end by 1 base, with 13 bases between. Germline CDR1 and CDR2: MNHNS and SASEGT. The CDR3 extends over 15 amino acids. The CDR3 reads CASRPGTRSNQPQHF. The DNA for the CDR3 is TGTGCCAGCAGGCCGGGCACCCGGAGCAATCAGCCCCAGCATTTT.

The CDR3 nucleotides read TGTGCCTGGAGTCGCACCGGGACAGGCGCCAATCAGCCCCAGCATTTT. As protein: CAWSRTGTGANQPQHF. V gene TRBV30 combines with J gene TRBJ1-5; 8 nucleotides align to TRBD1. J lost 3 bases, V lost 2 bases, and 9 bases had no gene match. Germline assignment: CDR1 GTSNPN and CDR2 SVGIG (reference sequence). The CDR3 length is 16 residues. The full variable domain, with the rest looked up from reference TRBV30 and TRBJ1-5, is SQTIHQWPATLVQPVGSPLSLECTVEGTSNPNLYWYRQAAGRGLQLLFYSVGIGQISSEVPQNLSASRPQDRQFILSSKKLLLSDSGFYLCAWSRTGTGANQPQHFGDGTRLSIL.

A note on this clone: Its ends do not fully match the called genes, so a read error is possible. The genes are TRBV28 and TRBJ2-7; 7 positions agree with TRBD2. Germline V gene lookup returns CDR1 MDHEN and CDR2 SYDVKM. The CDR3 has 14 amino acids. The CDR3 DNA follows: TGTGCCGGCAGCTTGGGCGGGGGCTCCTACGAGCAGTACTTC. It encodes CAGSLGGGSYEQYF.

The chain links TRBV5-8 to TRBJ2-1; D gene unclear. V was shortened by 4 bases and J by 5 bases, with 4 bases between the two germline ends. Germline lookup yields CDR1 SGHTS and CDR2 YDEGEE. The CDR3 extends over 11 amino acids. For the CDR3, the DNA is TGTGCCAGCAGCCTTCACAATGAGCAGTTCTTC. Protein sequence: CASSLHNEQFF. Combining the CDR3 with reference TRBV5-8 and TRBJ2-1 gives the whole variable domain EAGVTQSPTHLIKTRGQQATLRCSPISGHTSVYWYQQALGLGLQFLLWYDEGEERNRGNFPPRFSGRQFPNYSSELNVNALELEDSALYLCASSLHNEQFFGPGTRLTVL.

In DNA form, the CDR3 reads TGTGCCTGGAGTGTAAGTGTGAACACTGAAGCTTTCTTT. This encodes CAWSVSVNTEAFF. The chain employs TRBV30 and TRBJ1-1; D unclear. There are 13 residues in the CDR3. The V and J ends lost 0 bases and 0 bases respectively, with 5 bases between them. CDR1 and CDR2 (germline): GTSNPN, SVGIG (reference sequence).

The CDR3 here is CASSPRDSTTDTQYF. CDR3 bases: TGTGCCAGCAGCCCCCGGGACTCTACCACAGATACGCAGTATTTT. The chain recombines TRBV6-5 with TRBJ2-3; the D gene is possibly TRBD2 (6 bases). The CDR3 totals 15 residues. The V gene lost 6 bases and the J gene lost 2 bases, with 15 bases spanning the gap. Per germline, CDR1 MNHEY and CDR2 SVGAGI.

V usage is TRBV7-3 and J usage is TRBJ2-3, with no clear D. The V end was cut by 5 bases, the J end by 0 bases, with 9 bases between. The length of the CDR3 is 14 residues. Germline assignment: CDR1 SGHTA and CDR2 FQGTGA. The CDR3: CASSGRSSTDTQYF. CDR3 nucleotide sequence: TGTGCCAGCAGCGGCCGGTCGAGCACAGATACGCAGTATTTT.

V gene TRBV4-2 combines with J gene TRBJ2-1, with 11 bases fitting TRBD2. The CDR3 contains 16 residues. Germline loops: CDR1 LGHNA, CDR2 YNFKEQ. Trimming cost V 4 bases and J 4 bases; bases outside gene matches: 6. The CDR3 nucleotides read TGTGCCAGCAGCCTGATAGCGGGGGGGCGTTACAATGAGCAGTTCTTC. It is translated as CASSLIAGGRYNEQFF.